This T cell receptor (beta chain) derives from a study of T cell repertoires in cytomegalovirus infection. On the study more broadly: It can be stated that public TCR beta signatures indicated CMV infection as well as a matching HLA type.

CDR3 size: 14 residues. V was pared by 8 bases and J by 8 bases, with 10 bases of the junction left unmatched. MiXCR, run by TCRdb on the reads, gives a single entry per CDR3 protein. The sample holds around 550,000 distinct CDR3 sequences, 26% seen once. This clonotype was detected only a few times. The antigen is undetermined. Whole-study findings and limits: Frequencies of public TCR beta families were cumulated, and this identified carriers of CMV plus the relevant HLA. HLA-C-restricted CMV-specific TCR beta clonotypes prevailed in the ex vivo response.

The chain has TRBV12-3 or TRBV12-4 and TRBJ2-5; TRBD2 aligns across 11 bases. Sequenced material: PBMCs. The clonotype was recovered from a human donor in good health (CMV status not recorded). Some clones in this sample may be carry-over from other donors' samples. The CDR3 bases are TGTGCCAGCGGGCCGGGACTAGCGGCGAATACCCAGTACTTC. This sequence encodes CASGPGLAANTQYF.